The present TCR beta chain was sequenced within a study of blood T cell repertoires in COVID-19. Libraries were prepared by immunoSEQ multiplex PCR; TCRdb keeps only in-frame clonotypes and omits some of them. The table includes 75,000 to 95,000 clones, about two thirds detected once. J gave up 7 bases and V 8 bases, and 6 bases lay outside the gene matches. The CDR3 sequence is 13 residues long. Germline CDR1 reads MNHEY; CDR2 reads SVGAGI. This clone was recorded once. The sequence was obtained from a woman aged 55-75 years in a cohort sampled during active or convalescent COVID-19. The chain recombines TRBV6-5 with TRBJ1-4; 8 bases are shared with TRBD1. The material sequenced was peripheral blood. The CDR3 loop reads CASHDRGSEKLFF. The CDR3 DNA reads TGTGCCAGCCATGACAGGGGAAGTGAAAAACTGTTTTTT.